This T cell receptor (beta chain) was identified during a study of cytomegalovirus exposure and HLA in healthy donors (dated 2017 in TCRdb). For the study in its entirety: In an earlier analysis of approximately 500 of the donors, 276 Gb of sequence data and some 120 million unique TCR beta sequences from about 190 million T cells were reported. Approximately 300 gigabases of sequencing data and approximately 85 million unique TCR sequences were included in an early release covering under 650 HLA-typed donors. Among the roughly 400 genotyped donors, around 81% belonged to the genetic ancestry cluster associated with self-reported Caucasian donors. The aim of the study was to test whether cataloging public T cell receptors could identify signatures of past pathogen exposure. Using immunosequencing, the study profiled T cell repertoires from about 610 subjects and related those repertoires to cytomegalovirus serostatus. Besides the first cohort of approximately 670 subjects, a separate validation cohort made up of over a hundred different subjects was used. To predict cytomegalovirus infection status, the study combined high-throughput TCR immunosequencing, statistical association of individual TCRs with disease status, and machine learning. A later analysis re-analyzed previously published TCR beta repertoires from 500 to 700 donors and added high-resolution HLA genotyping to study TCR occurrence patterns. Rather than using new phenotypic data, the later analysis identified candidate immune exposures from TCR beta sequences and from how often those sequences occurred across donors. To decide whether each TCR beta V gene segment behaved as functional or pseudogenic, an earlier analysis of some 580 of the donors relied on high-throughput TCR beta sequencing. Donor age, sex, ethnicity and CMV serostatus were collected together with the repertoire data. In a later genetic analysis, genome-wide SNP genotypes for about 55% of the roughly 670 donors were used, and that subset was treated as a discovery cohort. All discovery cohort repertoires had been generated using a single sequencing platform. HLA typing included class I and class II loci at four-digit resolution. Typing coverage varied by locus: about 629-630 donors for A, B, C, DRB1 and DQB1; roughly 520 for DQA1; more than 600 for DPA1; around 490 for DPB1. Because of strong linkage in the cohort, roughly 5 DR-DQ haplotypes were treated as single units for association and clustering. On average, 235,054 unique TCR beta nucleotide sequences were sequenced per donor among a few hundred genotyped donors of the cohort, with roughly a sixth of those sequences being non-productive. Beyond this particular receptor, the publication reports: In a later analysis, several top co-occurrence clusters were reported to appear linked to parvovirus B19, influenza, CMV and Epstein-Barr virus. Linkage disequilibrium might explain the correlated functional status among segregating V segments, but an unknown experimental factor could not be excluded. In this cohort, only TCR beta chains were sequenced, and detectable features were limited by the absence of alpha or paired-chain data. The classifier was reported to diagnose cytomegalovirus status with high specificity and sensitivity in both the original and validation cohorts. Some IMGT-functional V segments, including TRBV6-2 and TRBV6-3, could not be distinguished by the 87-base-pair reads and were therefore excluded. When HLA alleles, especially DR and DQ, strongly co-occurred, TCR associations were difficult to assign to individual alleles. It was suggested by the authors that the approach could potentially be generalized to other disease states and immunological phenotypes. An association between a missense DCLRE1C variant and V-gene and J-gene trimming of TCR beta chains was found in a later genetic analysis and replicated in an independent cohort. In a later analysis, the rate of TCR association differed among HLA loci, with DRB1 alleles having the most associated TCRs and HLA-C alleles having the fewest. Roughly uniform sequencing depth across donors was assumed in presence/absence analyses, although this assumption may not hold. A later analysis associated around 16,000 TCR beta sequences with specific HLA alleles at a false discovery rate of 0.05. The sequencing pipeline was judged likely to have produced a cluster of highly shared sequence variants as a technical artifact. Three of the identified cytomegalovirus-associated TCR beta chains were confirmed in vitro to be specific for cytomegalovirus antigens. According to a later analysis, most CMV-associated TCR beta chains appeared to be HLA-restricted, and the HLA associations seemed to be driven largely by CMV exposure. An earlier analysis of roughly 570 of the donors showed that most TCR beta V segments appeared in productive rearrangements either about 90% or about 30% of the time, which broadly matched IMGT annotations. Most TCR sequences were observed very rarely across donors, whereas some public TCRs were present in many individuals. HLA typing was unavailable for some donors at each locus, so association tests used only the typed subset. The earlier analysis of some 560 of the donors excluded 15 to 20 rarely observed V segments, including chromosome 9 orphons, because counts were too low. In the study, around 150 TCR beta chains were listed as associated with cytomegalovirus. A further reported finding was that TCR beta sequences accurately predicted the HLA-A and HLA-B alleles for most subjects in the first cohort. For the cohort, immune exposure information was limited to CMV serostatus. In a later genetic analysis, fewer N-insertions in productive TCRs were reported among donors in an Asian-associated ancestry cluster than the roughly 700-donor mean. A later analysis found that HLA-associated TCR beta chains were more clonally expanded and had lower generation probabilities than equally common non-associated chains.

Trimming removed 1 base from V and 0 bases from J, leaving 9 bases between the germline ends. From its cysteine to its phenylalanine, the CDR3 spans 15 amino acids. CDR3 DNA only is kept here, 45 bases in frame from base 1. Reading the germline V gene gives CDR1 SGHDT and CDR2 YYEEEE. The cohort consisted of 666 healthy bone marrow donors. At the time of sampling, all cohort members were nominally healthy, though unrecorded immune exposures were likely present. The donor was CMV seropositive and belonged to the group of 270 or so seropositive cohort members. A peripheral blood sample was provided by each donor, and peripheral blood mononuclear cells were used for TCR beta sequencing. The Qiagen DNeasy Blood Extraction Kit was used to extract genomic DNA from the blood cell samples. The receptor library was made with the immunoSEQ multiplex PCR assay. The multiplex PCR relied on a mix of 60 forward primers for TCR Vbeta segments and 13 reverse primers for TCR Jbeta segments. A multiplex PCR assay on genomic DNA amplified the CDR3 region of rearranged TCR beta genes. The amplified TCR beta libraries were sequenced on the Illumina HiSeq System as 87-base-pair reads. The authors' analysis ran thus. A later analysis counted 75 million to 100 million unique TCR beta chains across the 550 to 750 repertoires, and about 10 million of these chains were shared by at least two donors. To remove PCR and sequencing errors, raw reads were error-corrected and collapsed into unique sequences using a nearest-neighbor algorithm that merged closely related sequences. CDR3 sequences were aligned to IMGT reference sequences to assign V, D and J gene segments. For a sequence to be retained, a match of at least six nucleotides was required to both a V gene segment and a J gene segment. A rearrangement counted as productive if the CDR3 had no stop codons and remained in frame with V and J, and every other rearrangement counted as non-productive. Following IMGT convention, CDR3 was defined as the stretch from the second conserved V-encoded cysteine up to the conserved J-encoded phenylalanine. In an earlier analysis of just under 600 of the donors, sequences lacking an unambiguous match to a single V gene segment were excluded. In an earlier analysis of 500 to 750 of the donors, V segments were called functional above 56.7% productive rearrangements and were called segregating when the between-donor standard deviation exceeded 5%. To diagnose cytomegalovirus status from the catalog of TCR beta chain sequences, a statistical classification framework was built. A later analysis assigned V and J genes by comparing TCR nucleotide sequences with IMGT/GENE-DB human TR gene sequences. Using the TCRdist pipeline, a later analysis assigned CDR3 sequences along with most-parsimonious VDJ recombination scenarios. In a later analysis, each TCR beta chain was defined by its CDR3 amino acid sequence together with its V-gene family, and reads lacking a unique V-gene family were excluded. A later analysis removed over 500 highly shared, low-generation-probability nucleotide sequences to deal with suspected cross-contamination and a sequencing artifact. A later analysis calculated a clonal expansion index for each public chain from normalized within-repertoire ranks of inferred template counts. In a later analysis, generation probabilities were computed using a VDJ recombination model fitted to out-of-frame rearrangements, and the results were checked against IGoR. A later analysis scored TCR-TCR, TCR-HLA and TCR-CMV co-occurrence with hypergeometric tests, applying a repertoire-size bias correction to TCR pairs. False discovery rates were estimated in a later analysis by permuting HLA or CMV assignments 20 times. A later analysis grouped co-occurring TCRs with DBSCAN, adding TCRdist sequence similarity when clustering within HLA-allele-positive subsets. Repertoires with fewer than 30,000 or more than 120,000 public chains, plus five repertoires with anomalous nucleotide sharing, were excluded from co-occurrence clustering. Held by TCRdb, this immuneACCESS table contains in-frame sequences only and omits some clones. Under half of the omission traces to an unresolved V gene where checked; the cause of the rest is unknown. V, J and clone size were drawn from that table, and D and trimming were deduced from the DNA. The sample records around 150,000 clones, 80% of which are singletons. The top ten constitute around a tenth of the sample.

This clone came up once. Its antigen is currently not known. No base-level quality is on record; no much larger clone is a single base apart. The sequenced material came from PBMCs. This receptor was obtained from a man aged 18 to 29 in good health and CMV-seropositive. The sequence joins TRBV5-6 to TRBJ2-3; D gene: possibly TRBD2, on 5 matching bases. The CDR3 corresponds to CASSLLRDSTDTQYF. The DNA reads TGTGCCAGCAGCTTGCTCCGGGATAGCACAGATACGCAGTATTTT.